This T cell receptor beta chain emerged from a study of T-cell reconstitution after alpha-beta-depleted transplantation in children. Preparing the TCRbeta library involved the use of unique molecular identifiers. In TCRdb, the PCR reads were re-called with MiXCR into one record per CDR3 protein. Of 200,000 to 250,000 distinct CDR3 sequences in the sample, roughly 25% were seen once. About this clonotype: Its antigen is undetermined.

Study-level results: The study traced high day-60 TCRbeta diversity in some patients to surviving recipient T cells and thymic progenitors. Most T-cell counts and diversity one year after the transplant came from T cells that were newly produced. Roughly two months post-transplant, alpha-beta T cells reportedly originated from several hundred graft clones that had expanded.

This CDR3 has 13 residues. V gave up 5 bases and J gave up 4 bases, with 11 bases separating them. Material: PBMCs, mostly from graft donor cells, obtained 360 days after TCRalphabeta/CD19-depleted stem cell transplant. The source of this sequence is a female patient younger than 10 who had a stem cell transplant for congenital amegakaryocytic thrombocytopenia, so the T cells may come from the graft donor. J is TRBJ1-2 and V is TRBV12-3 or TRBV12-4, with a possible D match to TRBD1 (5 bases). CDR3 sequence (DNA): TGTGCCAGCAGTCGTGACAGACTCTATGGCTACACCTTC. This gives the protein CASSRDRLYGYTF.